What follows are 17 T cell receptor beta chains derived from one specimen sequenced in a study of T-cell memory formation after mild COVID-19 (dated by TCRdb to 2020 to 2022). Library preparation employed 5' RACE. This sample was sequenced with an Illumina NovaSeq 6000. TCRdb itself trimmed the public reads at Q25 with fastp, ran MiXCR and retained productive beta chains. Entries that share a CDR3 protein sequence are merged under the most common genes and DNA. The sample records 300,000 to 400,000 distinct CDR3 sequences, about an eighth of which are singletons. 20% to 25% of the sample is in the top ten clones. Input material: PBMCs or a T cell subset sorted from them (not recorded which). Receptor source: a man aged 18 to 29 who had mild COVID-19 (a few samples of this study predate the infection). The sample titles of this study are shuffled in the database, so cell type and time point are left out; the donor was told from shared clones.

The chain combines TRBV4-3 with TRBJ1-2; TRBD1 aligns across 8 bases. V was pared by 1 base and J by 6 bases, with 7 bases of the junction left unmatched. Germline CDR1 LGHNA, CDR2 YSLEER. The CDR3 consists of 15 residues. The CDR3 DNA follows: TGCGCCAGCAGCCAAGCTCCCGGGACAGGCCATGGCTACACCTTC. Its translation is CASSQAPGTGHGYTF.

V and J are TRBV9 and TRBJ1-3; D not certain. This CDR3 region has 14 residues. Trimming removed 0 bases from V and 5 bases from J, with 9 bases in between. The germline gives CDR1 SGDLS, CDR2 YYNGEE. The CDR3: CASSVDVDRNTIYF. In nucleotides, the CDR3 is TGTGCCAGCAGCGTAGATGTAGACAGAAACACCATATATTTT.

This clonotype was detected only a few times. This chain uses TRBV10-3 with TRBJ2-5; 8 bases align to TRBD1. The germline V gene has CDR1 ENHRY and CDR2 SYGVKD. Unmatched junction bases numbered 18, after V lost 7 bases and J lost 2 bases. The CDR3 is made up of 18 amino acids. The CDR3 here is CAITMTGERVGEQETQYF. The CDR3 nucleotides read TGTGCCATCACCATGACAGGGGAGAGGGTAGGGGAACAAGAGACCCAGTACTTC.

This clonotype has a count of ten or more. CDR3 coding DNA: TGCGCCAGCAGCTTGGTGGTCGGGGGTTCCTACGAGCAGTACTTC. Amino acids: CASSLVVGGSYEQYF. The V call is TRBV5-1, the J call TRBJ2-7; possibly TRBD2 for D (6 bases). Germline V gene data show CDR1 as SGHRS and CDR2 as YFSETQ. The CDR3 loop spans 15 amino acids. The V end was cut by 0 bases, the J end by 1 base, with 11 bases between.

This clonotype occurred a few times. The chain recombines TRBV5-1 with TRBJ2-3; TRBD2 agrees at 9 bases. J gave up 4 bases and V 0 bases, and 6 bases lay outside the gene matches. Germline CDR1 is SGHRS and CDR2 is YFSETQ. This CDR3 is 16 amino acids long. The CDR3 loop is CASSLEASGTADTQYF. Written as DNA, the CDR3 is TGCGCCAGCAGCTTGGAAGCTAGCGGGACTGCAGATACGCAGTATTTT.

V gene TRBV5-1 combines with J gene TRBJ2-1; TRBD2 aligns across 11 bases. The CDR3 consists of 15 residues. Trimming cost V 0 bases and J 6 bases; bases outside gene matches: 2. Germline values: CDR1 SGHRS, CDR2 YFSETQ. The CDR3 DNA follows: TGCGCCAGCAGCTTGGTAGCGGGGGGGTCCAATGAGCAGTTCTTC. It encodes CASSLVAGGSNEQFF.

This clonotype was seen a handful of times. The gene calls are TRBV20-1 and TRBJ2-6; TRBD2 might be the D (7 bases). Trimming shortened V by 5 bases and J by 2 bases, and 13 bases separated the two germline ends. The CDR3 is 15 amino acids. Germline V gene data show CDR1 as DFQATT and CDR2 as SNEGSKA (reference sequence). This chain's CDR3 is CSAVAGAAGANVLTF. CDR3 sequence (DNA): TGCAGTGCTGTGGCGGGGGCGGCTGGGGCCAACGTCCTGACTTTC.

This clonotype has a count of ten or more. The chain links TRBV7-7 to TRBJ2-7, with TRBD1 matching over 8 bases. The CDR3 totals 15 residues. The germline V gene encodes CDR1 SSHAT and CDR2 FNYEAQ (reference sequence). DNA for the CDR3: TGTGCTAGCAGAAATACAGGGGGTAGCTCCTACGAGCAGTACGTC. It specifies CASRNTGGSSYEQYV.

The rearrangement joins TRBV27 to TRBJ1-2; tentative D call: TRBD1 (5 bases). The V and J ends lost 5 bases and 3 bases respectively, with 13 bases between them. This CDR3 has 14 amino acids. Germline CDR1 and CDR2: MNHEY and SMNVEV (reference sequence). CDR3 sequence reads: CASSDQGGHYGYTF. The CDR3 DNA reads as TGTGCCAGCAGTGACCAGGGTGGGCACTATGGCTACACCTTC.

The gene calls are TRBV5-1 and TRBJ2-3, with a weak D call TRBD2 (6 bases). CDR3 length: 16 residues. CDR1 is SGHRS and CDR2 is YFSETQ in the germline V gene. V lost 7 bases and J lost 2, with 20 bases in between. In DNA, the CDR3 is TGCGCCAGCTCCCAGGGAGGCTTCAAGATCACAGATACGCAGTATTTT. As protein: CASSQGGFKITDTQYF. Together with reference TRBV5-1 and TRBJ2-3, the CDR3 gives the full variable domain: KAGVTQTPRYLIKTRGQQVTLSCSPISGHRSVSWYQQTPGQGLQFLFEYFSETQRNKGNFPGRFSGRQFSNSRSEMNVSTLELGDSALYLCASSQGGFKITDTQYFGPGTRLTVL.

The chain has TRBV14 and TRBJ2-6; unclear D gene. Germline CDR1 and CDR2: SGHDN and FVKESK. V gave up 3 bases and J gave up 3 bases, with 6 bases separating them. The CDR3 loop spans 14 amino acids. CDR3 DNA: TGTGCCAGCAGCCACCTCTTTGGGGCCAACGTCCTGACTTTC. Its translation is CASSHLFGANVLTF.

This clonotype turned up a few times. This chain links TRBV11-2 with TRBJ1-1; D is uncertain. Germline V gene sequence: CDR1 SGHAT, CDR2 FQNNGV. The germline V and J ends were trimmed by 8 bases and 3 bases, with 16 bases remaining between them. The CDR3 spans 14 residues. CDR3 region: CASANVREDTEAFF. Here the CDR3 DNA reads TGTGCCAGCGCGAACGTGCGGGAAGACACTGAAGCTTTCTTT. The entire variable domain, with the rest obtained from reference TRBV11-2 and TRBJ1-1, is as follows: EAGVAQSPRYKIIEKRQSVAFWCNPISGHATLYWYQQILGQGPKLLIQFQNNGVVDDSQLPKDRFSAERLKGVDSTLKIQPAKLEDSAVYLCASANVREDTEAFFGQGTRLTVV.

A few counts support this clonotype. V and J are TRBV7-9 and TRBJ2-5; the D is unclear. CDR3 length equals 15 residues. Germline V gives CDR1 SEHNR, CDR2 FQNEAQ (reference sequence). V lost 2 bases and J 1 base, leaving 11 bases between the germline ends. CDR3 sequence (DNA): TGTGCCAGCAGCTTAAGGGTGGCAGTCCAAGAGACCCAGTACTTC. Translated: CASSLRVAVQETQYF.

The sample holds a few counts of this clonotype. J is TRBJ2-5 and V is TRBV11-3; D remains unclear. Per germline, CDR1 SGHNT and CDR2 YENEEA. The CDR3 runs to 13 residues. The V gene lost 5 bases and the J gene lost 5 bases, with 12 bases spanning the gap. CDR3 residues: CASSRASTETQYF. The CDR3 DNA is TGTGCCAGCAGCCGAGCCTCGACGGAGACCCAGTACTTC.

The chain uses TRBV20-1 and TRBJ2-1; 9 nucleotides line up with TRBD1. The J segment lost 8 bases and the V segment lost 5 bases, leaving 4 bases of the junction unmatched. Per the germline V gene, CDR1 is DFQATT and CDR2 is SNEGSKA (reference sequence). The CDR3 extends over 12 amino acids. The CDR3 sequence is CSAHRGRDEQFF. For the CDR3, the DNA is TGCAGTGCTCACAGGGGGCGCGATGAGCAGTTCTTC.

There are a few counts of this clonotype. CDR3 bases: TGTGCCATCAGTGGGCGGGGGAAGACCCAGTACTTC. Translated: CAISGRGKTQYF. The chain recombines TRBV10-3 with TRBJ2-5, with 7 bases that match TRBD2. CDR3 length equals 12 residues. Germline lookup yields CDR1 ENHRY and CDR2 SYGVKD. The junction had 2 bases not matched to a gene; V was cut back by 4 bases and J by 6 bases.

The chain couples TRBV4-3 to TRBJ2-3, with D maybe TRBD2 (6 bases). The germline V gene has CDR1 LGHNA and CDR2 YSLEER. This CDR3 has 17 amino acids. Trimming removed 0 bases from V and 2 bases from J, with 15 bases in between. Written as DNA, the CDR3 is TGCGCCAGCAGCCAAGAATGGGCAGGGAGGTTCACAGATACGCAGTATTTT. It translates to CASSQEWAGRFTDTQYF.